This T cell receptor (beta chain) was captured in a study of blood T cell repertoires in COVID-19. About the research overall: T cells, B-cell-depleted T cells, or PBMCs provided the cDNA or gDNA that served as material.

V was cut by 2 bases and J by 3 bases, with 10 bases left in between. The CDR3 extends over 15 amino acids. CDR1 and CDR2 from the germline V gene are MNHNY and SVGAGI (reference sequence). Enrollees, about 18 to 90 years old, lived in roughly 24 US areas. Clinical histories supplied by participants themselves formed the basis of cohort assignment. Per the study methods: Estimated nucleated cell counts came from reference gene primer amplification. This table comes from immunoSEQ multiplex PCR, and its TCRdb copy is limited to in-frame clones, with some not included. V, J and clone size were drawn from that table, and D and trimming were deduced from the DNA. The sample lists fewer than 250,000 clones, about 80% occurring once.

Sequenced sample: PBMCs or T cells enriched from blood (not recorded which). J is TRBJ1-4 and V is TRBV6-6; TRBD1 might be the D (5 bases). This sequence originates from a man aged 55 to 69 who had recovered from COVID-19. The CDR3 here is CASSYQGNANEKLFF. CDR3 sequence (DNA): TGTGCCAGCAGTTACCAGGGTAATGCTAATGAAAAACTGTTTTTT.